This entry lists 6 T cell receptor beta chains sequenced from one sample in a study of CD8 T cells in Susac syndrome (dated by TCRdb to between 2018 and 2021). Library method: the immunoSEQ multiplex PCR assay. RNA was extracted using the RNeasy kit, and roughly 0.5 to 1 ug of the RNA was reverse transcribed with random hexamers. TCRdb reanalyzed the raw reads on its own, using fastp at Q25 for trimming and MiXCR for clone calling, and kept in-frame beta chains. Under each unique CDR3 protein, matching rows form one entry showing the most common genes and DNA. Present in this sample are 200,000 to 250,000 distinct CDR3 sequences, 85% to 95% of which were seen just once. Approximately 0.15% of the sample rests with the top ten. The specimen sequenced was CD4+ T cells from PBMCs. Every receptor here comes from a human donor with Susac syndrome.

The CDR3 sequence: CASSQGNTDTQYF. CDR3 nucleotides: TGTGCCAGCAGCCAAGGAAACACAGATACGCAGTATTTT. This chain connects TRBV14 to TRBJ2-3; D gene uncertain. CDR1 is SGHDN, CDR2 FVKESK, per germline. Between the trimmed V and J ends, which lost 1 base and 2 bases, there was a span of 4 bases. The CDR3 runs 13 residues.

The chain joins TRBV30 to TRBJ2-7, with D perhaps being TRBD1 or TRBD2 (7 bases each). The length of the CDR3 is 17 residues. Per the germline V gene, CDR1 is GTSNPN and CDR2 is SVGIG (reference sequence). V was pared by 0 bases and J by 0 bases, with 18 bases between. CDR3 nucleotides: TGTGCCTGGAGTGTAGGGGGCGGGGAGGGGAGCTCCTACGAGCAGTACTTC. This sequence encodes CAWSVGGGEGSSYEQYF.

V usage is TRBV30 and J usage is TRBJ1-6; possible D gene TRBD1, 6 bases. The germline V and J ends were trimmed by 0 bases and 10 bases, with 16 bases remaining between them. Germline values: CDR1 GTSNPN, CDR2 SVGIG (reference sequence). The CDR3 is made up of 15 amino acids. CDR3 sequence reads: CAWSVGGTGQSPLHF. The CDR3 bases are TGTGCCTGGAGTGTGGGGGGAACAGGGCAATCACCCCTCCACTTT.

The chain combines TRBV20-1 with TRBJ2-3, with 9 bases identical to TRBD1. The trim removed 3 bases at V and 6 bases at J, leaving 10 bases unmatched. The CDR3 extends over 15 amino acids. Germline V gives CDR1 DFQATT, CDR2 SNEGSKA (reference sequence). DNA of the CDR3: TGCAGTGCTAGTGCCCAGGGACAGGGTGTGGATACGCAGTATTTT. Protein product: CSASAQGQGVDTQYF.

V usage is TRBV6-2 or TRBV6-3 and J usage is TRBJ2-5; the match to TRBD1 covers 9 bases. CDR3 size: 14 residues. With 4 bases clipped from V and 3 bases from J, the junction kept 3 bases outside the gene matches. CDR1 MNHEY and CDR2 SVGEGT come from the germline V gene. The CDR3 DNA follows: TGTGCCAGCAGTTTGCGGACAGGGGAAGAGACCCAGTACTTC. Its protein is CASSLRTGEETQYF.

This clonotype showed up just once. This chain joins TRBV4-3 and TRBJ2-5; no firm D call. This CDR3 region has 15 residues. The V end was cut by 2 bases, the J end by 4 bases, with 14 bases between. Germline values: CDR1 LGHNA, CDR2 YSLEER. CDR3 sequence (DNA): TGCGCCAGCAGCCAAAGGGTGGGGTTCGGAGAGACCCAGTACTTC. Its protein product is CASSQRVGFGETQYF.